Sequencing of this TCR beta chain was carried out in a study of OX40 agonist ivuxolimab in advanced cancers. At the level of the study: Two cutaneous melanoma patients and one hepatocellular carcinoma patient, three in all, had partial responses. Study-wide results and limits: The study observed clonal expansion of CD4+ and CD8+ blood T cells by week 6 at 0.1 to 3.0 mg/kg. Compared with CD4+, CD8+ T cells on average had more expanded clones.

This clone was found a few times. Its target is unknown. V lost 0 bases to trimming and J lost 9 bases, with 14 bases between them. The CDR3 length is 14 residues. Germline values: CDR1 LGHNA, CDR2 YNFKEQ. Using immunoSEQ multiplex PCR, the repertoire was profiled, and TCRdb retains in-frame clones only, with some absent. This table holds some 110,000 clones, approximately 92% found once. The chain combines TRBV4-2 with TRBJ2-5; maybe TRBD1 (5 bases). Specimen: CD4+ or CD8+ T cells sorted from blood, collected in a trial of the OX40 agonist ivuxolimab. The TCR comes from an adult with an advanced solid tumor such as melanoma, head and neck, liver or kidney cancer. The CDR3 loop is CASSQEAREMAQYF. CDR3 nucleotide sequence: TGTGCCAGCAGCCAAGAGGCCAGGGAAATGGCCCAGTACTTC.